Below, 10 T cell receptor beta chains from the same sample are listed, as sequenced in a study of T-cell reconstitution after alpha-beta-depleted transplantation in children. The TCRbeta library incorporated unique molecular identifiers. TCRdb re-called the PCR reads with MiXCR, one entry per CDR3 protein. The table records around 800,000 distinct CDR3 sequences, approximately 15% of them present only once. The sample consisted of PBMCs, mostly from graft donor cells, taken 360 days after TCRalphabeta/CD19-depleted stem cell transplant. Receptors originate from a male patient aged 10-17 years who had a stem cell transplant for acute lymphoblastic leukemia, so the T cells may come from the graft donor.

The chain recombines TRBV4-1 with TRBJ2-3; 12 bases map to TRBD2. The trim removed 3 bases at V and 6 bases at J, leaving 10 bases unmatched. Germline CDR1 is MGHRA and CDR2 is YSYEKL. The CDR3 sequence is 17 residues long. DNA of the CDR3: TGCGCCAGCAGCCACCCTCTAGCGGGAGGGCCAGGGGATACGCAGTATTTT. Its translation: CASSHPLAGGPGDTQYF.

The genes are TRBV5-5 and TRBJ2-5, with D perhaps TRBD2 (5 bases). The germline gives CDR1 SGHKS, CDR2 YYEKEE (reference sequence). V gave up 3 bases and J gave up 5 bases, with 20 bases separating them. The CDR3 totals 16 residues. CDR3 sequence (DNA): TGTGCCAGCAGCTCCGTCGGGGTAGAAGTGGGGGAGACCCAGTACTTC. Its protein is CASSSVGVEVGETQYF.

The rearrangement uses TRBV5-1 and TRBJ2-7; no clear D. The CDR3 consists of 15 residues. Trimming removed 0 bases from V and 3 bases from J, with 13 bases in between. Germline assignment: CDR1 SGHRS and CDR2 YFSETQ. Here the CDR3 DNA reads TGCGCCAGCAGCTTGGACCATTCAGTGGGCTACGAGCAGTACTTC. Its protein is CASSLDHSVGYEQYF.

In this sample, this clonotype turned up a few times. This sequence joins TRBV4-1 and TRBJ2-1; 7 bases map to TRBD2. The CDR3 contains 16 residues. The V and J ends lost 4 bases and 5 bases, in that order; junction bases with no gene match: 11. CDR1 is MGHRA and CDR2 is YSYEKL in the germline V gene. CDR3 DNA: TGCGCCAGCAGCCGGAACCCTAGCGGCCAGAACAATGAGCAGTTCTTC. Its protein product is CASSRNPSGQNNEQFF.

This clonotype was recorded only once. The chain employs TRBV19 and TRBJ2-5; no clear D. The CDR3 runs to 13 residues. Germline V gene lookup returns CDR1 LNHDA and CDR2 SQIVND (reference sequence). Trimming removed 5 bases from V and 4 bases from J, with 11 bases in between. CDR3 sequence: CASSAVNGETQYF. DNA for the CDR3: TGTGCCAGTAGTGCGGTAAATGGAGAGACCCAGTACTTC.

This clonotype occurred a few times. V and J are TRBV7-8 and TRBJ2-2; D uncertain. Germline V CDR1 and CDR2: SGHVS, FQNEAQ. V was shortened by 4 bases and J by 9 bases, with 6 bases between the two germline ends. CDR3 length equals 11 residues. In nucleotides, the CDR3 is TGTGCCAGCAGCTACTATAGGGAGCTGTTTTTT. Its translation: CASSYYRELFF.

This clonotype was seen more than once but under ten times. This rearrangement joins TRBV13 to TRBJ2-7; 8 bases match TRBD2. Looked up from germline, CDR1 is PRHDT and CDR2 is FYEKMQ (reference sequence). J was trimmed by 7 bases and V by 3 bases; bases with no gene match: 11. The CDR3 spans 15 residues. The CDR3 sequence is CASSFLPAGENEQYF. CDR3 sequence (DNA): TGTGCCAGCAGCTTTCTACCAGCGGGAGAAAATGAGCAGTACTTC.

The V and J genes are TRBV5-1 and TRBJ1-1, with a weak D call TRBD1 (6 bases). The CDR3 is made up of 18 amino acids. Trimming left V 4 bases short and J 2 bases short, with 24 bases between. Germline-derived CDR1 and CDR2 are SGHRS and YFSETQ. The CDR3 nucleotides read TGCGCCAGCAGCCCGCAGTACAGGGAGTTAGCTGAAAACACTGAAGCTTTCTTT. Protein product: CASSPQYRELAENTEAFF.

The chain has TRBV7-2 and TRBJ2-4; 7 nucleotides align to TRBD1. CDR3 length: 14 residues. The junction had 9 bases not matched to a gene; V was cut back by 7 bases and J by 6 bases. Germline CDR1 SGHTA, CDR2 FQGNSA. This CDR3 is CASNDREQPNIQYF. The CDR3 nucleotides are TGTGCCAGCAACGACAGGGAACAACCAAACATTCAGTACTTC. Filled out from reference TRBV7-2 and TRBJ2-4, the complete variable domain reads GAGVSQSPSNKVTEKGKDVELRCDPISGHTALYWYRQSLGQGLEFLIYFQGNSAPDKSGLPSDRFSAERTGGSVSTLTIQRTQQEDSAVYLCASNDREQPNIQYFGAGTRLSVL.

The chain combines TRBV24-1 with TRBJ2-1, with 7 bases matching TRBD2. The germline V gene encodes CDR1 KGHDR and CDR2 SFDVKD. The CDR3 totals 13 residues. The junction had 8 bases not matched to a gene; V was cut back by 4 bases and J by 12 bases. In nucleotides, the CDR3 is TGTGCCACCAGTGAAGGACTAGGTCACAGGCAGTTCTTC. Translation: CATSEGLGHRQFF.